This T cell receptor beta chain was observed in a study of breast tumors, draining lymph nodes, adjacent tissues. Points from the study as a whole: The lymph node origin of tumor T cells was framed as consistent with a hypothesis, not demonstrated. Luminal-like breast cancer showed significantly higher tumor–nontumor repertoire similarity than basal-like. The data were judged consistent with most tumor T cells coming from lymph node and expanding in tumor. Tumor TCR diversity was below lymph nodes but above nontumor tissue.

Samples came from axillary lymph nodes draining the breast cancer. This clonotype showed up many times. Its antigen is unidentified. TCRdb reprocessed the multiplex PCR reads via MiXCR and lists one record per CDR3 protein. The data show 150,000 or so distinct CDR3 sequences, with about 33% seen just once and about 3.7% held by the top ten. The CDR3 consists of 14 residues. The germline V and J ends were trimmed by 4 bases and 8 bases, with 17 bases remaining between them. The germline V gene has CDR1 SGHAT and CDR2 FQNNGV. The TCR comes from a female donor with breast cancer. Some clones in this sample may be carry-over from other donors' samples. V gene TRBV11-2 combines with J gene TRBJ1-2; no firm D call. The sample was axillary lymph node tissue. CDR3 DNA: TGTGCCAGCAGCTCCCATGGGCAGATGGGAGGCTACACCTTC. Translating gives CASSSHGQMGGYTF.